Listed below are T cell receptor beta chains from one sample, sequenced in a study of Ad26.COV2.S vaccination and SARS-CoV-2 variants. Clones were sequenced by immunoSEQ multiplex PCR, and TCRdb holds only the in-frame ones, with some missing. The sample contains 320,000 or so clones, 90% of which appear only once. This sample comprised peripheral blood, obtained in a trial of Ad26.COV2.S vaccine versus placebo. These TCRs come from a person aged 18-65 years who received the Ad26.COV2.S COVID-19 vaccine or a placebo. Each CDR3 is given with its conserved first and last residue. Fields, in order: clone size, D gene, V gene, J gene, CDR3 protein, CDR3 DNA. A D gene is named only where the DNA matches it firmly. The listing skips clone size in some rows; elsewhere it reads once, few, many or a size class.

size: .
D: .
V: TRBV18
J: TRBJ2-5
CDR3: CASAYQETQYF
DNA: TGTGCTAGCGCTTACCAAGAGACCCAGTACTTC

size: .
D: TRBD2
V: TRBV6-2/TRBV6-3
J: TRBJ2-7
CDR3: CASSRHIAGGIYEQYF
DNA: TGTGCCAGCAGCCGTCACATAGCGGGGGGTATCTACGAGCAGTACTTC

size: .
D: .
V: TRBV20-1
J: TRBJ2-3
CDR3: CSASRTDTQYF
DNA: TGCAGTGCTAGTCGGACAGATACGCAGTATTTT

size: .
D: .
V: TRBV7-9
J: TRBJ1-4
CDR3: CASSLAGTGTNEKLFF
DNA: TGTGCCAGCAGCTTAGCAGGCACGGGAACTAATGAAAAACTGTTTTTT

size: .
D: TRBD1
V: TRBV10-3
J: TRBJ1-2
CDR3: CAISERTGDNYGYTF
DNA: TGTGCCATCAGTGAGAGGACAGGCGATAACTATGGCTACACCTTC

size: .
D: TRBD1
V: TRBV7-9
J: TRBJ2-1
CDR3: CASSTRTGVFDEQFF
DNA: TGTGCCAGCAGCACCCGGACAGGGGTGTTCGATGAGCAGTTCTTC

size: .
D: .
V: TRBV15
J: TRBJ1-2
CDR3: CATSSMFEFRGYTF
DNA: TGTGCCACCAGCAGTATGTTCGAGTTCCGTGGCTACACCTTC

size: .
D: .
V: TRBV11-2
J: TRBJ2-7
CDR3: CASSLNAYEQYF
DNA: TGTGCCAGCAGCTTAAATGCCTACGAGCAGTACTTC

size: .
D: .
V: TRBV6-5
J: TRBJ1-5
CDR3: CASSSYELEQPQHF
DNA: TGTGCCAGCAGCTCATATGAATTGGAGCAGCCCCAGCATTTT

size: .
D: TRBD2
V: TRBV6-5
J: TRBJ2-1
CDR3: CASSFTSGRDNEQFF
DNA: TGTGCCAGCAGTTTCACTAGCGGGAGGGACAATGAGCAGTTCTTC

size: .
D: .
V: TRBV20-1
J: TRBJ2-3
CDR3: CSASGPNTQYF
DNA: TGCAGTGCTAGCGGACCCAATACGCAGTATTTT

size: .
D: .
V: TRBV3-1/TRBV3-2
J: TRBJ2-5
CDR3: CASSRALGETQYF
DNA: TGTGCCAGCAGTAGGGCGCTGGGGGAGACCCAGTACTTC

size: .
D: .
V: TRBV15
J: TRBJ2-5
CDR3: CATSGGGGETQYF
DNA: TGTGCCACCAGCGGAGGTGGGGGAGAGACCCAGTACTTC

size: .
D: .
V: TRBV5-1
J: TRBJ2-2
CDR3: CASDRSNTGELFF
DNA: TGCGCCAGCGACAGATCGAACACCGGGGAGCTGTTTTTT

size: .
D: TRBD2
V: TRBV10-2
J: TRBJ2-3
CDR3: CASKSGAISDTQYF
DNA: TGCGCCAGCAAGAGCGGGGCGATATCAGATACGCAGTATTTT

size: once
D: .
V: TRBV5-1
J: TRBJ2-1
CDR3: CASSLPERVGNEQFF
DNA: TGCGCCAGCAGCTTGCCGGAGCGGGTGGGCAATGAGCAGTTCTTC